Given below is one T cell receptor (beta chain) in context. The table lists this clone with a few counts. Its antigen target is currently unknown. No much larger clone exists at a distance of one base, and base qualities are not known. The trim is 6 bases for V and 0 bases for J, with a gap of 15 bases between the germline ends. The germline V gene (reference sequence) specifies LNHDA as CDR1 and SQIVND as CDR2. The CDR3 runs 16 residues from the cysteine to the phenylalanine. Of the read, only the CDR3 DNA is kept; its 48 bases are in frame from base 1. TCRbeta CDR3 regions were amplified from genomic DNA using the immunoSEQ Assay, a bias-controlled multiplex PCR. The original pipeline was this. The number of nucleated cells in each sample was estimated by amplification of reference gene primers within the assay. To quantify the absolute abundance of each unique TCRbeta CDR3 rearrangement, sequence reads were collapsed and filtered. For each sample, productive Simpson clonality was calculated by taking the square root of Simpson's diversity index across productive rearrangements. TCRdb stores this immuneACCESS table with in-frame sequences only. Part of the clones is absent; in the studies checked, under half of the shortfall reflects unresolved V genes, and no reason is known for the rest. V and J calls and clone size are those listed in that table; D and trimming were worked out from the DNA. Across this sample there are around 180,000 clones, with about 84% seen only once. The top ten hold roughly 12% of the sample.

The entry originates in a study of blood T cell repertoires in COVID-19 (dated by TCRdb to about 2020). Turning to the overall study: The collaborator samples originated in the United States, Italy and Spain and spanned the acute and convalescent phases of COVID-19. The prospective study material was composed of cDNA or gDNA derived from T cells, B-cell-depleted T cells, or PBMCs. Deeply sampled blood TCRbeta repertoires from subjects exposed to, actively infected with, or recovered from COVID-19 were included in the dataset. The repertoires were released in a freely available public database meant as a resource for research on the immune response to SARS-CoV-2. Samples were obtained from the ongoing ImmuneRACE study (first 160 participants) and from about 1,300 subjects provided by 6 global collaborators. Sample metadata almost always included a de-identified subject ID, COVID-19 status, age in years and sex. Where available, HLA class I and class II types were taken from metadata supplied by the sample provider and were not determined by assay-based typing. Points the paper makes about the study in general: The quantity of clinical and demographic metadata differed by source and by participant and was supplied without curation.

Participants in the prospective study were enrolled through a virtual design, were aged 18 to 89 years, and lived in 20 to 30 United States geographic areas. Cohort assignment in the prospective study relied on participant-reported clinical history from a screening survey and a study questionnaire. For ImmuneRACE Cohort 3, a participant was defined as recovered based on two consecutive negative NP/OP PCR tests, clearance by a healthcare professional, or resolution of symptoms. In the prospective study, whole blood, serum and a nasopharyngeal or oropharyngeal swab were collected from each participant by mobile phlebotomists. Additional blood draws and questionnaires over a 2-month period could optionally be provided by prospective study participants. Before DNA extraction, prospective study blood samples were shipped either frozen or at room temperature.

This clonotype originated in a man aged 45 to 65 who had recovered from COVID-19. The rearranged segments are TRBV19 and TRBJ2-1; a tentative D call is TRBD2 (7 bases match). The sequenced sample was PBMCs or T cells enriched from blood (not recorded which). The DNA sequence is given as TGTGCCAGTAGAGAGGGGGGGGCCCGCTCCTACAATGAGCAGTTCTTC. Its coded protein is CASREGGARSYNEQFF.